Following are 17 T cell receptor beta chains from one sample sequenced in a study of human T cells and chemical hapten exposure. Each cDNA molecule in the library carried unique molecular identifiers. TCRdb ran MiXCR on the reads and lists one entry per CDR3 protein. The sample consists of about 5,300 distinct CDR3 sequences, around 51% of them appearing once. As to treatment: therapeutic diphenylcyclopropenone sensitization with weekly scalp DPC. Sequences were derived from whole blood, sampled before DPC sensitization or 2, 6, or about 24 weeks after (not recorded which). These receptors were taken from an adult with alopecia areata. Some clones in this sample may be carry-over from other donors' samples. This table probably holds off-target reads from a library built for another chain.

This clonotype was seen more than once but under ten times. The CDR3 DNA follows: TGTGCCAGCTCACCAGGGATGGCGAGGAGCAATGAGCAGTTCTTC. As protein: CASSPGMARSNEQFF. The rearrangement joins TRBV18 to TRBJ2-1; D ambiguous. CDR3 size: 15 residues. V shed 2 bases and J shed 6 bases, with 14 bases lying between them. Germline V lookup: CDR1 KGHSH, CDR2 LQKENI.

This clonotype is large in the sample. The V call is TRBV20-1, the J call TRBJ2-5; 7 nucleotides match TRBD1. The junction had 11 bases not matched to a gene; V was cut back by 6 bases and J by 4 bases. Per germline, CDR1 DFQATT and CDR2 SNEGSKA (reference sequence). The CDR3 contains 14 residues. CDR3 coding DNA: TGCAGTGCGCAGACAGGGATTTCGTCAGAGACCCAGTACTTC. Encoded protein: CSAQTGISSETQYF.

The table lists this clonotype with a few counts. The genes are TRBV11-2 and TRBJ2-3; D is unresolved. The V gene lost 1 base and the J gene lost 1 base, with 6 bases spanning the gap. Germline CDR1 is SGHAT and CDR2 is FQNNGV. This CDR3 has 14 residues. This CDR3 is CASSLAPGTDTQYF. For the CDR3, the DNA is TGTGCCAGCAGCTTAGCCCCGGGCACAGATACGCAGTATTTT.

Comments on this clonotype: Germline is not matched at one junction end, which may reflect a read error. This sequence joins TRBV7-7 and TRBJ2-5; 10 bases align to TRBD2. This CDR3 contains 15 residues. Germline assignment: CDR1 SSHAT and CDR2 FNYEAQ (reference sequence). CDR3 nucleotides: TGTGCTAGCAGTCCCGGGACTAGCGCTCAAGAGACCCAGTACTTC. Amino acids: CASSPGTSAQETQYF.

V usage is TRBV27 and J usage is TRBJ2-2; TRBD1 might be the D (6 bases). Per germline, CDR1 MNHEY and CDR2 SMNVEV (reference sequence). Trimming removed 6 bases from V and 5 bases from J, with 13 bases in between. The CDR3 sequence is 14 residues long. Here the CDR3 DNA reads TGTGCCAGCAGATCAGGGGCGGTTACCGGGGAGCTGTTTTTT. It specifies CASRSGAVTGELFF.

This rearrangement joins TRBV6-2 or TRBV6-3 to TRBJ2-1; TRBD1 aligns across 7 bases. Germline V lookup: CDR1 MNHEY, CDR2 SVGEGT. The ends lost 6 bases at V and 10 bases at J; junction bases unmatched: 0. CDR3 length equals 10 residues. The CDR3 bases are TGTGCCAGCAGGGACAGGGAGCAGTTCTTC. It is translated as CASRDREQFF.

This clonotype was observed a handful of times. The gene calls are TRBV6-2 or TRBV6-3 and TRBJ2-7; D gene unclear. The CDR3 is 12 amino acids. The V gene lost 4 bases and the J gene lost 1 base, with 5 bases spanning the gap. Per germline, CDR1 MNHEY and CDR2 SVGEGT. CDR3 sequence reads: CASSFFSYEQYF. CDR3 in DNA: TGTGCCAGCAGTTTCTTTTCCTACGAGCAGTACTTC.

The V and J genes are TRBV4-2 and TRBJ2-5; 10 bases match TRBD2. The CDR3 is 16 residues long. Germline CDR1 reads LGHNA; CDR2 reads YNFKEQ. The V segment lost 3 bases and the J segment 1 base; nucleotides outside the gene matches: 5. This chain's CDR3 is CASSQDGTSAQETQYF. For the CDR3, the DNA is TGTGCCAGCAGCCAGGACGGGACTAGCGCCCAAGAGACCCAGTACTTC.

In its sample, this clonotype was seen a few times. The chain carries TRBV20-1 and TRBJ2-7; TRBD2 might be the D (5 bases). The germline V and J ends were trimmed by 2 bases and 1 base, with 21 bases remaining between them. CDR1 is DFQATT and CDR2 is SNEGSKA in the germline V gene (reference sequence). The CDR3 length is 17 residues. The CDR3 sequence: CSARRTDNSWRSYEQYF. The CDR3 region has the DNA TGCAGTGCTAGACGCACCGACAATTCTTGGAGGTCCTACGAGCAGTACTTC.

CDR3 DNA sequence: TGCGCCAGCAGCGACTACAACGAGCAGTACTTC. Translation: CASSDYNEQYF. The chain links TRBV5-1 to TRBJ2-7; D is possibly TRBD2 (5 bases). Trimming pared 4 bases from V and 5 bases from J, leaving 7 bases between. The CDR3 sequence is 11 residues long. Per germline, CDR1 SGHRS and CDR2 YFSETQ.

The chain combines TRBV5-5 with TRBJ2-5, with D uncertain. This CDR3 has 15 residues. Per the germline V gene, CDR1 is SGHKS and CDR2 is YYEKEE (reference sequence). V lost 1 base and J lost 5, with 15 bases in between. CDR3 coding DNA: TGTGCCAGCAGCTTGTCGGCTTCAGCCCTGGAGACCCAGTACTTC. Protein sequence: CASSLSASALETQYF.

DNA of the CDR3: TGTGCCACCTACCGGGGGGCCTACGAGCAGTACTTC. Translating it yields CATYRGAYEQYF. The rearrangement links TRBV6-1 to TRBJ2-7; 7 bases are shared with TRBD2. The CDR3 runs to 12 residues. CDR1 MNHNS and CDR2 SASEGT come from the germline V gene. Trimming removed 10 bases from V and 2 bases from J; junction bases left unmatched: 5.

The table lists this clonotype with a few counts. The CDR3 is CSAPGASGSSYNEQFF. CDR3 DNA sequence: TGCAGTGCTCCCGGGGCTAGCGGGAGCTCCTACAATGAGCAGTTCTTC. The chain joins TRBV20-1 to TRBJ2-1; 10 nucleotides agree with TRBD2. Unmatched junction bases numbered 7, after V lost 5 bases and J lost 0 bases. This CDR3 is 16 amino acids long. Germline V gene lookup returns CDR1 DFQATT and CDR2 SNEGSKA (reference sequence).

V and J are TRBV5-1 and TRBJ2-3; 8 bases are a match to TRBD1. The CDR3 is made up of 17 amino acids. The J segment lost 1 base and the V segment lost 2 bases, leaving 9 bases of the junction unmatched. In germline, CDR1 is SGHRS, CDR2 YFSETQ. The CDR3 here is CASSFQSTGAGTDTQYF. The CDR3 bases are TGCGCCAGCAGCTTCCAGTCGACAGGGGCCGGCACAGATACGCAGTATTTT.

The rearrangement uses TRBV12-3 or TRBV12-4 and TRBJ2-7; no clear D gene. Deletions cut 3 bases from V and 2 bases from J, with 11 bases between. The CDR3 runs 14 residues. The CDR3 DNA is TGTGCCAGCAGTTTGGGTAGGGTCCCCTACGAGCAGTACTTC. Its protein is CASSLGRVPYEQYF.

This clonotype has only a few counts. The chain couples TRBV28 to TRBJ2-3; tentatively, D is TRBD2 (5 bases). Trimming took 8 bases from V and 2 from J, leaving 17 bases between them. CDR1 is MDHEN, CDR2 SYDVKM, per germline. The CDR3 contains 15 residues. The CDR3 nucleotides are TGTGCCAGCGAAGACGGGAAGCGGTCCACAGATACGCAGTATTTT. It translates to CASEDGKRSTDTQYF.

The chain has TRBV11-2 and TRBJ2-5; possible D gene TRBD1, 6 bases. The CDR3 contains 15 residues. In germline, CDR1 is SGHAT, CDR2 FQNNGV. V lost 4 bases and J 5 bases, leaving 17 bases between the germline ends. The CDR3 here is CASSSGTTSRETQYF. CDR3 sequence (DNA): TGTGCCAGCAGCTCCGGGACAACCTCGAGGGAGACCCAGTACTTC.